This entry lists 2 T cell receptor beta chains sequenced from one sample in a study of OX40 agonist ivuxolimab in advanced cancers. Library construction relied on the immunoSEQ multiplex PCR assay. The table was pulled from immuneACCESS by TCRdb, which kept in-frame rearrangements only. Such tables lose some clones; where checked, under half of the loss comes from unresolved V genes, and the rest has no known cause. Recorded for this sample are 30,000 to 45,000 clones; approximately 82% of them occurred a single time. The top ten clones comprise 1.8% of the sample. Specimen: CD4+ or CD8+ T cells sorted from blood, collected in a trial of the OX40 agonist ivuxolimab. These receptors came from an adult with an advanced solid tumor such as melanoma, head and neck, liver or kidney cancer.

The rearrangement links TRBV30 to TRBJ2-5, with 15 bases matching TRBD2. CDR1 is GTSNPN and CDR2 is SVGIG in the germline V gene (reference sequence). This CDR3 is 16 amino acids long. Losses at the gene ends were 6 bases for V and 5 bases for J; bases not matched to a gene: 10. As DNA, the CDR3 is TGTGCCTGTCCCGGACTAGCGGGGGGGCCTGGCGAGACCCAGTACTTC. Protein sequence: CACPGLAGGPGETQYF.

This clone occurred once. V and J are TRBV7-8 and TRBJ1-2; TRBD1 might be the D (5 bases). CDR3 size: 18 residues. CDR1 is SGHVS, CDR2 FQNEAQ, per germline. Deletions cut 5 bases from V and 3 bases from J, with 25 bases between. The CDR3, as DNA: TGTGCCAGCAGCCCAAAAAGGACACTAGGATTGGACCACTATGGCTACACCTTC. Its protein product is CASSPKRTLGLDHYGYTF. Filled out from reference TRBV7-8 and TRBJ1-2, the complete variable domain reads GAGVSQSPRYKVAKRGQDVALRCDPISGHVSLFWYQQALGQGPEFLTYFQNEAQLDKSGLPSDRFFAERPEGSVSTLKIQRTQQEDSAVYLCASSPKRTLGLDHYGYTFGSGTRLTVV.